This TCR beta chain derives from a study of liver allograft versus peripheral blood T cells. Study background: T cell receptor repertoires in transplanted livers were compared with those in recipients' peripheral blood.

The V gene lost 2 bases and the J gene lost 0 bases, with 19 bases spanning the gap. This CDR3 contains 19 residues. Germline V gene data show CDR1 as SGHVT and CDR2 as SQSDAQ. Via MiXCR, TCRdb re-called the reads, giving one row per CDR3 protein. The sample lists a few thousand distinct CDR3 sequences, more than 13% occurring once. This chain uses TRBV7-4 with TRBJ1-4; no clear D. The receptor's source is a human patient who had a liver transplant. Some T cells could come from the graft donor. The CDR3 loop is CASSLSKVQEGATNEKLFF. CDR3 DNA sequence: TGTGCCAGCAGCTTATCAAAGGTCCAGGAAGGTGCAACTAATGAAAAACTGTTTTTT. The entire variable domain, with the rest obtained from reference TRBV7-4 and TRBJ1-4, is as follows: GAGVSQSPRYKVAKRGRDVALRCDSISGHVTLYWYRQTLGQGSEVLTYSQSDAQRDKSGRPSGRFSAERPERSVSTLKIQRTEQGDSAVYLCASSLSKVQEGATNEKLFFGSGTQLSVL.